A selection of T cell receptor beta chains follows, all from one sample in a study of shared clonotypes between healthy human individuals. The data were produced by immunoSEQ multiplex PCR, yet TCRdb's version contains in-frame clones alone and is incomplete. The repertoire holds about 1.5 million clones, with approximately 96% as singletons. The sample was naive CD4+ T cells sorted from blood. These receptors all come from a man aged 25 to 40 in good health. The CDR3 runs from the conserved cysteine through the conserved F or W. D genes are given only for firm matches. Part of the rows lack a size; the others show once, few, many or a class for expanded clones.

>TRBJ1-2|NA|TRBV10-3|NA
CATSKSGTSLGYTF
TGTGCCACCAGTAAAAGCGGGACTTCGTTAGGCTACACCTTC
>TRBJ2-4|TRBD2|TRBV28|NA
CASSLREGAKNIQYF
TGTGCCAGCAGTTTACGGGAGGGAGCCAAAAACATTCAGTACTTC
>TRBJ2-1|TRBD2|TRBV11-3|NA
CASSLTPGLAGSYNEQFF
TGTGCCAGCAGCTTAACCCCCGGACTAGCGGGTTCCTACAATGAGCAGTTCTTC
>TRBJ2-7|TRBD2|TRBV28|NA
CASRGGTLSYEQYF
TGTGCCAGCCGCGGGGGGACTTTGTCCTACGAGCAGTACTTC
>TRBJ2-7|TRBD1|TRBV27|NA
CASSLTAGTGGYEQYF
TGTGCCAGCAGTTTAACGGCCGGGACAGGGGGCTACGAGCAGTACTTC
>TRBJ1-3|NA|TRBV7-2|NA
CASSLVSTSGNTIYF
TGTGCCAGCAGCTTAGTGAGCACCTCTGGAAACACCATATATTTT
>TRBJ2-7|TRBD2|TRBV18|NA
CASSPIERDGSEQYF
TGTGCCAGCTCCCCTATCGAGCGGGACGGATCCGAGCAGTACTTC
>TRBJ2-1|NA|TRBV2|NA
CASSEWGRVNEQFF
TGTGCCAGCAGTGAGTGGGGACGGGTCAATGAGCAGTTCTTC
>TRBJ2-1|NA|TRBV18|NA
CASSPHSDFYNEQFF
TGTGCCAGCTCACCACACTCCGACTTCTACAATGAGCAGTTCTTC
>TRBJ2-5|TRBD1|TRBV10-3|NA
CAIQGAGQETQYF
TGTGCCATACAGGGGGCCGGCCAAGAGACCCAGTACTTC
>TRBJ1-2|TRBD1|TRBV4-1|NA
CASSQSTGTGSNYGYTF
TGCGCCAGCAGCCAGTCGACCGGGACAGGGTCTAACTATGGCTACACCTTC
>TRBJ1-1|NA|TRBV7-9|NA
CASSSTQEAFF
TGTGCCAGCAGCTCAACACAGGAAGCTTTCTTT
>TRBJ1-5|NA|TRBV19|few
CASSISGQPQHF
TGTGCCAGTAGTATTTCGGGTCAGCCCCAGCATTTT
>TRBJ2-5|TRBD2|TRBV5-1|once
CASRTSGSSETQYF
TGCGCCAGCAGGACTAGCGGGAGTTCAGAGACCCAGTACTTC
>TRBJ1-2|TRBD1|TRBV10-3|NA
CAIRGTGGMLGGYTF
TGTGCCATCAGAGGGACAGGGGGCATGCTCGGCGGCTACACCTTC
>TRBJ1-5|NA|TRBV7-2|NA
CASSLMAQPQHF
TGTGCCAGCAGCTTAATGGCTCAGCCCCAGCATTTT
>TRBJ1-2|TRBD1|TRBV13|once
CASSLWDRGHRGYTF
TGTGCCAGCAGCTTATGGGACAGGGGGCATCGGGGCTACACCTTC
>TRBJ2-7|TRBD2|TRBV10-3|NA
CAIGGEASGSYEQYF
TGTGCCATCGGGGGGGAGGCCTCCGGTTCCTACGAGCAGTACTTC
>TRBJ1-1|NA|TRBV28|NA
CASSLLPGQIVEAFF
TGTGCCAGCAGTTTACTCCCGGGACAAATAGTTGAAGCTTTCTTT
>TRBJ1-4|NA|TRBV7-9|NA
CASSPRSTNEKLFF
TGTGCCAGCAGCCCACGGTCAACTAATGAAAAACTGTTTTTT
>TRBJ1-1|NA|TRBV28|NA
CASSFRGTEAFF
TGTGCCAGCAGTTTTAGGGGCACTGAAGCTTTCTTT
>TRBJ1-2|TRBD1|TRBV7-6|NA
CASSLDRGPGDGYTF
TGTGCCAGCAGCCTAGACAGGGGGCCGGGGGATGGCTACACCTTC
>TRBJ2-7|NA|TRBV5-1|NA
CASSLGQPSSYEQYF
TGCGCCAGCAGCTTAGGACAGCCGAGCTCCTACGAGCAGTACTTC
>TRBJ1-4|TRBD1|TRBV7-6|NA
CASSLEVPGQAKLFF
TGTGCCAGCAGCTTAGAGGTCCCGGGACAGGCTAAACTGTTTTTT
>TRBJ2-5|TRBD1|TRBV5-5|NA
CASSKGTAPQETQYF
TGTGCCAGCAGCAAAGGGACAGCCCCCCAAGAGACCCAGTACTTC
>TRBJ1-4|NA|TRBV19|NA
CASKEGGFATNEKLFF
TGTGCCAGTAAAGAAGGAGGGTTTGCAACTAATGAAAAACTGTTTTTT
>TRBJ1-4|NA|TRBV4-1|NA
CASSHPLTRRPLKLFF
TGCGCCAGCAGCCATCCCCTTACACGCCGGCCCCTTAAACTGTTTTTT
>TRBJ2-1|TRBD2|TRBV27|once
CASSHGRVPNNEQFF
TGTGCCAGCAGTCACGGGAGGGTACCAAACAATGAGCAGTTCTTC
>TRBJ2-5|NA|TRBV29-1|NA
CSVYGPGVWETQYF
TGCAGCGTTTACGGGCCAGGGGTCTGGGAGACCCAGTACTTC
>TRBJ1-4|NA|TRBV29-1|NA
CSAIFSDRGEKLFF
TGCAGCGCTATATTTTCCGACCGGGGGGAAAAACTGTTTTTT
>TRBJ2-7|NA|TRBV6-1|NA
CASSELLDGEQYF
TGTGCCAGCAGTGAGTTGTTGGACGGCGAGCAGTACTTC
>TRBJ2-2|NA|TRBV9|NA
CASSGDTNTGELFF
TGTGCCAGCAGCGGAGACACGAACACCGGGGAGCTGTTTTTT
>TRBJ2-3|NA|TRBV4-1|NA
CASSQDLGRTLAQYF
TGCGCCAGCAGCCAAGATCTGGGACGGACCCTCGCGCAGTATTTT
>TRBJ2-4|NA|TRBV5-4|once
CASSLGGTVQNIQYF
TGTGCCAGCAGCTTGGGGGGAACGGTACAAAACATTCAGTACTTC
>TRBJ1-5|NA|TRBV27|once
CASKKGVSQPQHF
TGTGCCAGCAAGAAGGGGGTTAGTCAGCCCCAGCATTTT
>TRBJ1-5|NA|TRBV6-6|NA
CASRTGTTFNQPQHF
TGTGCCAGCAGAACCGGGACAACATTCAATCAGCCCCAGCATTTT
>TRBJ1-4|NA|TRBV29-1|NA
CSVLAGTHEKLFF
TGCAGCGTTCTCGCAGGAACCCATGAAAAACTGTTTTTT
>TRBJ2-7|NA|TRBV28|NA
CASSSARVGGEQYF
TGTGCCAGCAGTTCCGCCAGGGTCGGAGGCGAGCAGTACTTC
>TRBJ2-1|TRBD1|TRBV7-9|NA
CASSPGTGVLGNEQFF
TGTGCCAGCAGCCCAGGGACAGGGGTACTCGGGAATGAGCAGTTCTTC
>TRBJ2-3|NA|TRBV30|few
CAWSHGGSTDTQYF
TGTGCCTGGAGTCATGGCGGGAGCACAGATACGCAGTATTTT
>TRBJ1-3|NA|TRBV10-3|NA
CAISESRGPGNTIYF
TGTGCCATCAGTGAGTCGAGGGGACCGGGAAACACCATATATTTT
>TRBJ2-7|TRBD1|TRBV28|NA
CASVNRQGPYEQYF
TGTGCCAGCGTGAACAGACAGGGGCCCTACGAGCAGTACTTC
>TRBJ2-5|NA|TRBV18|NA
CASSLPSGTQYF
TGTGCCAGCTCACTTCCCTCGGGGACCCAGTACTTC
>TRBJ2-5|TRBD1|TRBV29-1|NA
CSADRGQGETQYF
TGCAGCGCAGACAGGGGGCAGGGAGAGACCCAGTACTTC
>TRBJ1-1|NA|TRBV15|once
CATSRDRASMNTEAFF
TGTGCCACCAGCAGAGATAGGGCCAGTATGAACACTGAAGCTTTCTTT
>TRBJ1-1|NA|TRBV7-2|NA
CASSRVGGAPGNTEAFF
TGTGCCAGCAGCCGCGTGGGGGGGGCGCCCGGTAACACTGAAGCTTTCTTT
>TRBJ2-7|NA|TRBV6-1|NA
CASSAETGPYEQYF
TGTGCCAGCAGTGCGGAGACAGGACCCTACGAGCAGTACTTC
>TRBJ2-7|NA|TRBV6-5|NA
CASSFWKGGAAYEQYF
TGTGCCAGCAGTTTCTGGAAGGGGGGGGCGGCCTACGAGCAGTACTTC
>TRBJ2-4|TRBD1|TRBV27|NA
CASSTRQGPFAKNIQYF
TGTGCCAGCAGTACTCGACAGGGGCCATTCGCCAAAAACATTCAGTACTTC
>TRBJ2-2|TRBD2|TRBV5-6|NA
CASSLVAGGTGELFF
TGTGCCAGCAGCTTGGTCGCGGGAGGAACCGGGGAGCTGTTTTTT
>TRBJ2-1|TRBD1|TRBV10-3|NA
CAISESSLGTGSNNEQFF
TGTGCCATCAGTGAGTCGAGTTTAGGGACAGGGTCGAACAATGAGCAGTTCTTC
>TRBJ2-1|NA|TRBV5-4|NA
CASSDLGAQFF
TGTGCCAGCAGCGATTTGGGTGCGCAGTTCTTC
>TRBJ2-7|TRBD2|TRBV28|NA
CASQKRGGPRGYEQYF
TGTGCCAGCCAAAAGCGGGGCGGCCCGAGAGGGTACGAGCAGTACTTC
>TRBJ2-5|NA|TRBV7-7|NA
CASSSRKAGQETQYF
TGTGCCAGCAGCTCTCGAAAGGCAGGTCAAGAGACCCAGTACTTC